The 14 T cell receptor beta chains below all came from one sample that was sequenced in a study of blood T cell repertoires in COVID-19. The repertoire was sequenced with immunoSEQ multiplex PCR; TCRdb's copy has only in-frame clones and lacks some. The sample has about 400,000 clones, approximately 87% seen once. Material for sequencing was PBMCs or T cells enriched from blood (not recorded which). These receptor sequences come from a woman aged 45-65 years who had recovered from COVID-19.

V usage is TRBV19 and J usage is TRBJ1-5, with 7 bases matching TRBD1. The V gene's germline CDR1 is LNHDA and CDR2 SQIVND (reference sequence). The J segment lost 7 bases and the V segment lost 7 bases, leaving 7 bases of the junction unmatched. The CDR3 is made up of 13 amino acids. CDR3 DNA: TGTGCCAGTAAATACAGGGGAGACCAGCCCCAGCATTTT. This codes for CASKYRGDQPQHF.

The chain carries TRBV18 and TRBJ1-5; D call uncertain. V lost 3 bases and J lost 6, with 12 bases in between. The CDR3 is 14 amino acids. Germline V gives CDR1 KGHSH, CDR2 LQKENI. CDR3 in amino acids: CASSPGSAVQPQHF. The CDR3 DNA follows: TGTGCCAGCTCACCCGGTAGCGCGGTTCAGCCCCAGCATTTT.

V is TRBV7-8 and J is TRBJ1-4; D is undetermined. V lost 5 bases, J lost 4 bases, and 14 bases lay in between. This CDR3 comprises 15 residues. Per germline, CDR1 SGHVS and CDR2 FQNEAQ. CDR3 loop: CASSRAASRNEKLFF. CDR3 in DNA: TGTGCCAGCAGCCGGGCGGCGTCCCGTAATGAAAAACTGTTTTTT. Filled out from reference TRBV7-8 and TRBJ1-4, the complete variable domain reads GAGVSQSPRYKVAKRGQDVALRCDPISGHVSLFWYQQALGQGPEFLTYFQNEAQLDKSGLPSDRFFAERPEGSVSTLKIQRTQQEDSAVYLCASSRAASRNEKLFFGSGTQLSVL.

The genes are TRBV4-1 and TRBJ1-5, with D unclear. The CDR3 runs 13 residues. Trimming took off 2 bases at V and 1 base at J, with 3 bases between the two ends. The germline V gene encodes CDR1 MGHRA and CDR2 YSYEKL. Here the CDR3 DNA reads TGCGCCAGCAGCCAACAGAGCAATCAGCCCCAGCATTTT. This codes for CASSQQSNQPQHF.

This rearrangement joins TRBV7-6 to TRBJ2-1, with 9 bases aligning to TRBD2. The CDR3 has 15 residues. V was clipped by 2 bases and J by 7 bases; unmatched bases: 6. Germline CDR1 reads SGHVS; CDR2 reads FNYEAQ. CDR3 coding DNA: TGTGCCAGCAGCTTACGGCTAGCGGGGTTAAATGAGCAGTTCTTC. Translating it yields CASSLRLAGLNEQFF.

CDR3 in DNA: TGCAGCGTCGAGTCAGGGGGCGAAGATCTTGAGCAGTACTTC. It encodes CSVESGGEDLEQYF. The chain recombines TRBV29-1 with TRBJ2-7, with 8 bases fitting TRBD1. CDR1 and CDR2 (germline): SQVTM, ANQGSEA. Trimming at V came to 6 bases and at J to 7 bases, leaving 14 bases not matched to a gene. This CDR3 has 14 amino acids.

The chain recombines TRBV28 with TRBJ2-7; D is unclear. V was trimmed by 5 bases and J by 6 bases, leaving 14 bases between them. The CDR3 runs to 13 residues. Germline V lookup: CDR1 MDHEN, CDR2 SYDVKM. CDR3 amino acids: CASSGPKLLEQYF. In DNA form, the CDR3 reads TGTGCCAGCAGTGGGCCGAAACTTCTCGAGCAGTACTTC.

This rearrangement joins TRBV5-6 to TRBJ1-4, with a tentative D call TRBD1 (5 bases). CDR1 is SGHDT, CDR2 YYEEEE, per germline. V was pared by 1 base and J by 5 bases, with 12 bases between. The CDR3 is 15 amino acids. CDR3 sequence (DNA): TGTGCCAGCAGCTTGTGGGGCCCATCGAATGAAAAACTGTTTTTT. It codes for CASSLWGPSNEKLFF.

V and J are TRBV2 and TRBJ1-1, with a weak D call TRBD1 (6 bases). V was clipped by 2 bases and J by 1 base, with 11 bases between them. The germline V gene encodes CDR1 SNHLY and CDR2 FYNNEI. The CDR3 contains 15 residues. CDR3 sequence: CASSEFPGENTEAFF. The CDR3 DNA reads as TGTGCCAGCAGTGAATTTCCAGGGGAGAACACTGAAGCTTTCTTT.

This clone has just one count. This chain connects TRBV5-8 to TRBJ1-3; D gene ambiguous. CDR3 length: 15 residues. CDR1 is SGHTS, CDR2 YDEGEE, per germline. V lost 4 bases, J lost 0 bases, and 11 bases lay in between. The CDR3 is CASSERLRSGNTIYF. The CDR3 region has the DNA TGTGCCAGCAGCGAGCGACTCCGCTCTGGAAACACCATATATTTT. Supplemented by reference TRBV5-8 and TRBJ1-3, the full variable domain reads EAGVTQSPTHLIKTRGQQATLRCSPISGHTSVYWYQQALGLGLQFLLWYDEGEERNRGNFPPRFSGRQFPNYSSELNVNALELEDSALYLCASSERLRSGNTIYFGEGSWLTVV.

This sequence joins TRBV28 and TRBJ1-3; a weak D match, TRBD1 (6 bases). Trimming left V 8 bases short and J 2 bases short, with 13 bases between. The CDR3 is made up of 14 amino acids. Germline V CDR1 and CDR2: MDHEN, SYDVKM. DNA of the CDR3: TGTGCCAGCCTGAACAGGGAAACTGGAAACACCATATATTTT. Its translation is CASLNRETGNTIYF.

Notes on this clone: This sample also contains other DNA sequences that code for the same CDR3. This chain uses TRBV2 with TRBJ1-2; TRBD1 aligns across 8 bases. The CDR3 has 14 residues. The V segment lost 3 bases and the J segment 0 bases; nucleotides outside the gene matches: 0. In germline, CDR1 is SNHLY, CDR2 FYNNEI. This CDR3 is CASSETGANYGYTF. The CDR3 DNA is TGTGCCAGCAGTGAGACAGGGGCTAACTATGGCTACACCTTC.

The chain combines TRBV29-1 with TRBJ1-1, with D unresolved. V lost 3 bases, J lost 0 bases, and 8 bases lay in between. The CDR3 has 13 amino acids. Germline V gene data show CDR1 as SQVTM and CDR2 as ANQGSEA. The CDR3 DNA reads as TGCAGCGTTGACGGTGGGCTGAACACTGAAGCTTTCTTT. Protein product: CSVDGGLNTEAFF.

V usage is TRBV11-2 and J usage is TRBJ1-3; possibly TRBD1 for D (6 bases). This CDR3 contains 14 residues. The V end lost 5 bases, the J end lost 3 bases, and 11 bases lay between the germline ends. Germline loops: CDR1 SGHAT, CDR2 FQNNGV. CDR3 bases: TGTGCCAGCAGCGCTACAGGGAATGGAAACACCATATATTTT. It encodes CASSATGNGNTIYF.